Below, 30 T cell receptor beta chains from the same sample are listed, as sequenced in a study of cytomegalovirus exposure and HLA in healthy donors. The study ran its PCR with 60 Vbeta and 13 Jbeta primers. This table comes from immunoSEQ multiplex PCR, and its TCRdb copy is limited to in-frame clones, with some not included. The repertoire holds tens of thousands of clones, with 60% to 75% as singletons. Sequenced input: PBMCs. The receptors stem from a man aged 35-49 years in good health and CMV-seropositive.

V gene TRBV2 combines with J gene TRBJ1-2; 7 bases map to TRBD1. This CDR3 has 19 residues. The germline V gene encodes CDR1 SNHLY and CDR2 FYNNEI. V gave up 6 bases and J gave up 4 bases; unmatched junction bases: 23. The CDR3 DNA reads TGTGCCAGCAGAGCAGCTTTCCTATACCGTTCGGGACAGAGCTATGGCTACACCTTC. Its translation: CASRAAFLYRSGQSYGYTF.

With respect to this clone: Distinct nucleotide sequences in the sample also encode this CDR3. The chain has TRBV4-2 and TRBJ2-5, with 10 bases fitting TRBD2. CDR1 is LGHNA and CDR2 is YNFKEQ in the germline V gene. J gave up 3 bases and V 4 bases, and 11 bases lay outside the gene matches. The CDR3 is 17 residues long. The CDR3 spells CASSPSFLAGAEETQYF. In nucleotides, the CDR3 is TGTGCCAGCAGCCCCTCCTTTCTAGCGGGGGCCGAAGAGACCCAGTACTTC.

The table lists this clone with a count of one. This sequence joins TRBV6-5 and TRBJ1-3, with 9 bases identical to TRBD1. Germline CDR1 is MNHEY and CDR2 is SVGAGI. J gave up 4 bases and V 5 bases, and 6 bases lay outside the gene matches. This CDR3 has 15 residues. The CDR3 here is CASSLQGAGGNTIYF. DNA for the CDR3: TGTGCCAGCAGTCTACAGGGGGCGGGAGGAAACACCATATATTTT.

CDR3 sequence reads: CASRNRDYNIQYF. CDR3 bases: TGTGCCAGCAGGAACAGGGATTACAACATTCAGTACTTC. The V gene is TRBV5-6, the J gene TRBJ2-4; D possibly corresponds to TRBD1 (6 bases). V was pared by 5 bases and J by 7 bases, with 13 bases between. CDR1 is SGHDT and CDR2 is YYEEEE in the germline V gene. The CDR3 is 13 amino acids.

This rearrangement joins TRBV6-6 to TRBJ2-3, with D tentatively TRBD2 (6 bases). Germline CDR1 reads MNHNY; CDR2 reads SVGAGI (reference sequence). The V gene lost 5 bases and the J gene lost 0 bases, with 9 bases spanning the gap. This CDR3 has 14 residues. CDR3 in DNA: TGTGCCAGCAGTCTAGCGTCTAGCACAGATACGCAGTATTTT. As protein: CASSLASSTDTQYF.

The genes are TRBV19 and TRBJ1-2; 7 bases align to TRBD1. This CDR3 has 12 amino acids. The junction had 9 bases not matched to a gene; V was cut back by 9 bases and J by 8 bases. Looked up from germline, CDR1 is LNHDA and CDR2 is SQIVND (reference sequence). The chain's CDR3 is CASHGQELGYTF. For the CDR3, the DNA is TGTGCCAGCCACGGACAGGAATTAGGCTACACCTTC. Looking up the rest from reference TRBV19 and TRBJ1-2 gives the full variable domain: DGGITQSPKYLFRKEGQNVTLSCEQNLNHDAMYWYRQDPGQGLRLIYYSQIVNDFQKGDIAEGYSVSREKKESFPLTVTSAQKNPTAFYLCASHGQELGYTFGSGTRLTVV.

The rearrangement uses TRBV30 and TRBJ2-7; D is unclear. Germline V gene data show CDR1 as GTSNPN and CDR2 as SVGIG (reference sequence). V shed 0 bases and J shed 6 bases, with 9 bases lying between them. The CDR3 consists of 12 residues. CDR3 loop: CAWSVGSPEQYF. CDR3 DNA: TGTGCCTGGAGTGTGGGCAGTCCCGAGCAGTACTTC.

V is TRBV28 and J is TRBJ2-1, with 13 bases that match TRBD2. Germline values: CDR1 MDHEN, CDR2 SYDVKM. Trimming removed 6 bases from V and 8 bases from J; junction bases left unmatched: 22. CDR3 length: 20 residues. The CDR3 DNA reads TGTGCCAGCAGCTCTTTCCCCCCGACTAGCGGGGGGTTAAAGATGCATGAGCAGTTCTTC. Amino acids: CASSSFPPTSGGLKMHEQFF.

The gene calls are TRBV6-6 and TRBJ1-6, with 8 bases that match TRBD1. Germline-derived CDR1 and CDR2 are MNHNY and SVGAGI (reference sequence). J lost 2 bases, V lost 5 bases, and 5 bases had no gene match. This CDR3 spans 16 amino acids. Here the CDR3 DNA reads TGTGCCAGCAGTAACCCGACAGGGGCCTATAATTCACCCCTCCACTTT. Protein product: CASSNPTGAYNSPLHF.

The chain combines TRBV6-1 with TRBJ2-5; the match to TRBD1 covers 8 bases. The DNA end is a closer match to TRBJ2-7, so the J assignment may be wrong. This CDR3 is built from 15 residues. Germline V gene sequence: CDR1 MNHNS, CDR2 SASEGT. The CDR3 DNA sequence: TGTGCCAGCAGTGAAGGACAGGGGATATCCTACGAGCAGTACTTC. It yields the protein CASSEGQGISYEQYF.

The chain recombines TRBV7-3 with TRBJ2-3; weak D call: TRBD2 (5 bases). V lost 6 bases, J lost 5 bases, and 12 bases lay in between. This CDR3 has 13 amino acids. Germline loops: CDR1 SGHTA, CDR2 FQGTGA. As DNA, the CDR3 is TGTGCCAGCAGTGCTCTTGAGGGAGATACGCAGTATTTT. It yields the protein CASSALEGDTQYF.

This chain uses TRBV27 with TRBJ2-7, with 12 positions matching TRBD1. The CDR3 runs to 16 residues. The V gene's germline CDR1 is MNHEY and CDR2 SMNVEV (reference sequence). J gave up 3 bases and V 2 bases, and 5 bases lay outside the gene matches. CDR3 in DNA: TGTGCCAGCAGTTTAACCGGGACAGGGGGCTTCTACGAGCAGTACTTC. Translated, it gives CASSLTGTGGFYEQYF.

In nucleotides, the CDR3 is TGTGCCAGCAGTTTATCTTTAATGGGGGCCCTAGCTTTCTTT. This sequence encodes CASSLSLMGALAFF. The chain recombines TRBV27 with TRBJ1-1, with D perhaps matching TRBD1 (6 bases). This CDR3 region has 14 residues. The germline V gene encodes CDR1 MNHEY and CDR2 SMNVEV (reference sequence). Deletions cut 0 bases from V and 10 bases from J, with 15 bases between.

This clone was observed a few times. The V gene is TRBV10-2, the J gene TRBJ1-5, with D perhaps TRBD1 (6 bases). The CDR3 has 13 residues. The V and J ends lost 7 bases and 1 base respectively, with 8 bases between them. Germline V gene data show CDR1 as WSHSY and CDR2 as SAAADI. In nucleotides, the CDR3 is TGCGCCAGCAAGGGACAAAGCAATCAGCCCCAGCATTTT. Its protein product is CASKGQSNQPQHF.

This chain joins TRBV4-3 and TRBJ2-1, with 7 bases identical to TRBD2. V was clipped by 4 bases and J by 7 bases; unmatched bases: 7. This CDR3 spans 14 amino acids. CDR1 is LGHNA, CDR2 YSLEER, per germline. This CDR3 is CASSPAGTTNEQFF. As DNA, the CDR3 is TGCGCCAGCAGCCCTGCCGGGACTACAAATGAGCAGTTCTTC.

V is TRBV19 and J is TRBJ2-5; 9 bases are a match to TRBD1. V trimming: 6 bases; J trimming: 4 bases; junction bases outside the gene matches: 9. The CDR3 covers 15 residues. CDR1 LNHDA and CDR2 SQIVND come from the germline V gene (reference sequence). CDR3 sequence: CASRLGQGSLETQYF. The CDR3 DNA reads TGTGCCAGTAGACTGGGACAGGGAAGTTTAGAGACCCAGTACTTC.

The chain recombines TRBV5-6 with TRBJ2-2; tentatively, D is TRBD1 (6 bases). CDR1 is SGHDT, CDR2 YYEEEE, per germline. Trimming shortened V by 4 bases and J by 5 bases, and 9 bases separated the two germline ends. The CDR3 is made up of 13 amino acids. The CDR3 protein is CASSIQGTGELFF. CDR3 DNA: TGTGCCAGCAGCATACAGGGAACCGGGGAGCTGTTTTTT.

This clone was seen a few times. The chain has TRBV10-3 and TRBJ2-5; 7 positions match TRBD1. The CDR3 length is 13 residues. Trimming removed 7 bases from V and 4 bases from J; junction bases left unmatched: 6. Germline loops: CDR1 ENHRY, CDR2 SYGVKD. The DNA for the CDR3 is TGTGCCATCAAGGGACAGATGGGAGAGACCCAGTACTTC. As protein: CAIKGQMGETQYF.

In the case of this clone: At one end the junction does not follow the germline gene, possibly because of a read error. The V call is TRBV5-1, the J call TRBJ2-3; tentatively, D is TRBD2 (5 bases). Germline CDR1 and CDR2: SGHRS and YFSETQ. The CDR3 extends over 17 amino acids. The CDR3 sequence is CASRLGGGSGSTDTQYF. The CDR3 DNA is TGCGCCAGCAGATTGGGTGGTGGAAGCGGAAGCACAGATACGCAGTATTTT.

The CDR3 region has the DNA TGCGCCAGCAGCCAAGATACGGGAGGTCCAAGGGGTGGCTACACCTTC. As protein: CASSQDTGGPRGGYTF. The chain employs TRBV4-1 and TRBJ1-2; tentative D call: TRBD1 (5 bases). V was trimmed by 0 bases and J by 7 bases, leaving 18 bases between them. In germline, CDR1 is MGHRA, CDR2 YSYEKL. The CDR3 runs 16 residues.

The rearrangement uses TRBV29-1 and TRBJ1-2; D uncertain. Per the germline V gene, CDR1 is SQVTM and CDR2 is ANQGSEA. The V end was cut by 4 bases, the J end by 8 bases, with 11 bases between. The CDR3 extends over 11 amino acids. This chain's CDR3 is CSVVEGNGYTF. Written as DNA, the CDR3 is TGCAGCGTTGTCGAGGGAAACGGCTACACCTTC.

This clone has more than one count but fewer than ten. The rearrangement uses TRBV13 and TRBJ1-6; D gene ambiguous. The ends were cut back, 5 bases at V and 9 bases at J, with 8 bases in the middle. Looked up from germline, CDR1 is PRHDT and CDR2 is FYEKMQ (reference sequence). This CDR3 spans 12 amino acids. The CDR3, as DNA: TGTGCCAGCAGCCCAGGAGGTTCACCCCTCCACTTT. This gives the protein CASSPGGSPLHF.

The chain combines TRBV7-6 with TRBJ2-3, with D possibly TRBD1 on 5 matching bases. There are 15 residues in the CDR3. Germline loops: CDR1 SGHVS, CDR2 FNYEAQ. Trimming took 3 bases from V and 2 from J, leaving 12 bases between them. The CDR3 DNA follows: TGTGCCAGCAGCTTGGTGGGGCGACTCACAGATACGCAGTATTTT. The encoded protein is CASSLVGRLTDTQYF.

CDR3 loop: CASSGPDRGETQYF. CDR3 bases: TGTGCCAGCAGCGGTCCCGACAGAGGAGAGACCCAGTACTTC. This sequence joins TRBV9 and TRBJ2-5, with D possibly matching TRBD1 (5 bases). Germline-derived CDR1 and CDR2 are SGDLS and YYNGEE. The length of the CDR3 is 14 residues. With 3 bases removed from V and 4 bases from J, the gap between germline ends came to 13 bases.

The rearrangement joins TRBV5-4 to TRBJ2-1; perhaps TRBD2 as D (5 bases). Germline CDR1 is SGHNT and CDR2 is YYREEE (reference sequence). The V and J ends lost 4 bases and 8 bases respectively, with 22 bases between them. The CDR3 contains 16 residues. CDR3 residues: CASSPVPDAGSDEQFF. The CDR3 DNA follows: TGTGCCAGCAGCCCGGTCCCGGACGCTGGGAGTGATGAGCAGTTCTTC. Drawing the rest from reference TRBV5-4 and TRBJ2-1, the complete variable domain is ETGVTQSPTHLIKTRGQQVTLRCSSQSGHNTVSWYQQALGQGPQFIFQYYREEENGRGNFPPRFSGLQFPNYSSELNVNALELDDSALYLCASSPVPDAGSDEQFFGPGTRLTVL.

The chain joins TRBV5-1 to TRBJ1-4, with D hard to call. Trimming shortened V by 4 bases and J by 1 base, and 11 bases separated the two germline ends. Germline-derived CDR1 and CDR2 are SGHRS and YFSETQ. CDR3 length: 15 amino acids. CDR3 in amino acids: CASSRTLGTNEKLFF. In DNA form, the CDR3 reads TGCGCCAGCAGCCGGACTCTTGGAACTAATGAAAAACTGTTTTTT.

The count of this clone is one. The chain combines TRBV7-3 with TRBJ2-6; D possibly corresponds to TRBD1 (5 bases). Germline V gene lookup returns CDR1 SGHTA and CDR2 FQGTGA. Trimming removed 1 base at V and 1 base at J, with 8 bases between. This CDR3 is 16 amino acids long. CDR3: CASSLMRTSGANVLTF. The CDR3 DNA reads as TGTGCCAGCAGCTTAATGCGGACATCTGGGGCCAACGTCCTGACTTTC.

This clone was detected a few times. The DNA of the CDR3 is TGTGCCAGCAGTTATTCACTTGGGGGGGCGGCTGAAGCTTTCTTT. It translates to CASSYSLGGAAEAFF. The chain has TRBV6-5 and TRBJ1-1; a possible D gene is TRBD1 (6 bases). The CDR3 is made up of 15 amino acids. V lost 3 bases to trimming and J lost 6 bases, with 17 bases between them. The germline V gene encodes CDR1 MNHEY and CDR2 SVGAGI.

The CDR3 nucleotides read TGCGCCAGCAGCTGGCTCCGGACAGGAGATTACGAGCAGTACTTC. Its protein is CASSWLRTGDYEQYF. The chain combines TRBV4-1 with TRBJ2-7; 7 bases line up with TRBD1. Trimming removed 5 bases from V and 4 bases from J; junction bases left unmatched: 11. Looked up from germline, CDR1 is MGHRA and CDR2 is YSYEKL. CDR3 length equals 15 residues.

The chain employs TRBV5-1 and TRBJ1-3; 11 bases are a match to TRBD1. The CDR3 has 18 amino acids. V gave up 4 bases and J gave up 0 bases; unmatched junction bases: 9. Germline loops: CDR1 SGHRS, CDR2 YFSETQ. This chain's CDR3 is CASSPRPGTGGSGNTIYF. In DNA, the CDR3 is TGCGCCAGCAGCCCAAGACCCGGGACAGGGGGCTCTGGAAACACCATATATTTT.